The 28 T cell receptor beta chains below were found in one sample sequenced in a study of T cells in Graves' hyperthyroidism and ophthalmopathy. The TCR beta CDR3 regions underwent amplification using RNA transcripts as the source. Carried out on the TCR CDR3, a first-round RT-PCR used the HTBI primer set. TCRdb called the multiplex PCR reads again in MiXCR, with one record for every CDR3 protein. The table includes about 690,000 distinct CDR3 sequences, around 15% detected once. The specimen was blood. Receptors originate from a man aged 45-65 years with Graves' hyperthyroidism.

This clonotype was observed once. In this CDR3 the conserved last residue, phenylalanine or tryptophan, is missing, so a read error is likely. The chain links TRBV19 to TRBJ2-7, with 14 bases identical to TRBD2. The CDR3 has 17 amino acids. The trim removed 3 bases at V and 3 bases at J, leaving 7 bases unmatched. CDR1 is LNHDA and CDR2 is SQIVND in the germline V gene (reference sequence). CDR3 sequence reads: CASSILGLAGDLYEQYL. As DNA, the CDR3 is TGTGCCAGTAGTATCCTGGGACTAGCGGGAGACCTCTACGAGCAGTACCTC.

This clonotype showed up many times. The chain joins TRBV7-3 to TRBJ2-2; 10 bases are shared with TRBD2. The CDR3 has 18 residues. Trimming cost V 5 bases and J 1 base; bases outside gene matches: 10. Germline V CDR1 and CDR2: SGHTA, FQGTGA. CDR3 DNA: TGTGCCAGCAGCCCTACTAGCGGGGCTAACCAGAACACCGGGGAGCTGTTTTTT. Its protein is CASSPTSGANQNTGELFF.

A few counts support this clonotype. The CDR3 loop is CSAPMSQSGNEQYF. For the CDR3, the DNA is TGCAGTGCCCCCATGAGCCAGAGCGGCAACGAGCAGTACTTC. The chain has TRBV20-1 and TRBJ2-7, with D maybe TRBD2 (5 bases). Germline CDR1 DFQATT, CDR2 SNEGSKA (reference sequence). V lost 6 bases, J lost 5 bases, and 20 bases lay in between. The CDR3 is 14 amino acids.

This clonotype was observed many times. This sequence joins TRBV20-1 and TRBJ2-7, with D unclear. There are 14 residues in the CDR3. Trimming pared 2 bases from V and 3 bases from J, leaving 14 bases between. Germline loops: CDR1 DFQATT, CDR2 SNEGSKA (reference sequence). CDR3: CSARPTGPYYEQYF. CDR3 sequence (DNA): TGCAGTGCTAGACCCACGGGCCCCTACTACGAGCAGTACTTC.

This clonotype has a handful of counts. The CDR3 DNA reads TGTGCCAGCTCACCACCTTCCCCGATTACAGATACGCAGTATTTT. Its translation is CASSPPSPITDTQYF. This chain joins TRBV18 and TRBJ2-3, with no clear D. CDR3 length equals 15 residues. Germline V lookup: CDR1 KGHSH, CDR2 LQKENI. V was pared by 0 bases and J by 3 bases, with 10 bases between.

This clonotype has a count of ten or more. The genes are TRBV29-1 and TRBJ1-2; TRBD1 is a possible D gene (6 bases). The CDR3 totals 12 residues. CDR1 and CDR2 (germline): SQVTM, ANQGSEA. Here the CDR3 reads CSTGGGGYGYTF. For the CDR3, the DNA is TGCAGTACCGGGGGAGGGGGCTATGGCTACACCTTC.

This clonotype was recorded at least ten times. The chain carries TRBV6-5 and TRBJ2-7, with D unclear. This CDR3 comprises 13 residues. Germline V CDR1 and CDR2: MNHEY, SVGAGI. V was pared by 1 base and J by 0 bases, with 4 bases between. In DNA, the CDR3 is TGTGCCAGCAGTTACTTCTCCTCCTACGAGCAGTACTTC. Translated, it gives CASSYFSSYEQYF.

This clonotype was detected many times. The V call is TRBV28, the J call TRBJ1-6; D is unclear. This CDR3 is built from 14 residues. Trimming shortened V by 1 base and J by 7 bases, and 8 bases separated the two germline ends. CDR1 MDHEN and CDR2 SYDVKM come from the germline V gene. CDR3 residues: CASSLLGYNSPLHF. DNA of the CDR3: TGTGCCAGCAGTTTATTGGGGTACAATTCACCCCTCCACTTT.

This chain links TRBV28 with TRBJ2-7, with D possibly being TRBD2 (6 bases). The V and J ends lost 6 bases and 2 bases respectively, with 29 bases between them. The CDR3 consists of 19 residues. CDR1 and CDR2 from the germline V gene are MDHEN and SYDVKM. The CDR3 DNA follows: TGTGCCAGCAGCCCCTTATCCGGGATTAGCGGAAGAGGGCCCTACGAGCAGTACTTC. Amino acids: CASSPLSGISGRGPYEQYF.

As to this clonotype: A read error is likely, as this CDR3 ends without the conserved phenylalanine or tryptophan. V gene TRBV28 combines with J gene TRBJ2-5, with TRBD2 matching 10 bases. Germline CDR1 MDHEN, CDR2 SYDVKM. The CDR3 runs to 16 residues. V shed 2 bases, J shed 4 bases, and the junction held 7 bases outside the gene matches. CDR3 residues: CASSLLAGATGETQYL. CDR3 sequence (DNA): TGTGCCAGCAGTTTACTAGCGGGAGCGACGGGAGAGACCCAGTACCTC.

Comment on this clonotype: One base away lies a much larger clone, so this may be a sequencing read error. CDR3 in amino acids: CASSLGRIQKTQYF. The CDR3 bases are TGTGCCAGCAGCTTAGGGCGGATACAAAAGACCCAGTACTTC. The J gene is TRBJ2-5, the V gene TRBV7-2; the D is unclear. The V gene lost 1 base and the J gene lost 6 bases, with 12 bases spanning the gap. Germline values: CDR1 SGHTA, CDR2 FQGNSA. The CDR3 has 14 amino acids. The entire variable domain, with the rest obtained from reference TRBV7-2 and TRBJ2-5, is as follows: GAGVSQSPSNKVTEKGKDVELRCDPISGHTALYWYRQSLGQGLEFLIYFQGNSAPDKSGLPSDRFSAERTGGSVSTLTIQRTQQEDSAVYLCASSLGRIQKTQYFGPGTRLLVL.

The chain couples TRBV4-1 to TRBJ2-7, with 7 bases aligning to TRBD1. V dropped 3 bases and J dropped 4; count of bases not matched to a gene: 9. From germline, CDR1 is MGHRA and CDR2 YSYEKL. The CDR3 sequence is 15 residues long. CDR3 bases: TGCGCCAGCAGCCATGGGGACAGCTTCGTATACGAGCAGTACTTC. It yields the protein CASSHGDSFVYEQYF.

This clonotype occurred many times. The chain is built from TRBV12-3 or TRBV12-4 and TRBJ2-1, with D maybe TRBD2 (5 bases). The CDR3 is 12 amino acids. Deletions cut 5 bases from V and 14 bases from J, with 16 bases between. CDR3 sequence reads: CASSPKRIGEFF. In nucleotides, the CDR3 is TGTGCCAGCAGTCCGAAGCGGATCGGGGAGTTCTTC.

The chain is built from TRBV5-1 and TRBJ1-5; the match to TRBD1 covers 9 bases. The CDR3 extends over 16 amino acids. With 4 bases clipped from V and 0 bases from J, the junction kept 5 bases outside the gene matches. CDR1 is SGHRS and CDR2 is YFSETQ in the germline V gene. Here the CDR3 reads CASSPGTGSSNQPQHF. The CDR3 coding sequence is TGCGCCAGCAGCCCCGGGACAGGGTCTAGCAATCAGCCCCAGCATTTT.

The rearrangement links TRBV4-1 to TRBJ2-1; 9 bases line up with TRBD2. The CDR3 covers 16 residues. From germline, CDR1 is MGHRA and CDR2 YSYEKL. Losses at the gene ends were 3 bases for V and 3 bases for J; bases not matched to a gene: 6. The CDR3 protein is CASSQAAGGLYNEQFF. CDR3 DNA: TGCGCCAGCAGCCAGGCAGCGGGAGGCCTCTACAATGAGCAGTTCTTC.

This clonotype was recorded many times. The CDR3 nucleotides read TGTGCCAGCAGTATGGGACGGAACTATGGCTACACCTTC. Its translation is CASSMGRNYGYTF. The J gene is TRBJ1-2, the V gene TRBV27; D is possibly TRBD1 (5 bases). CDR1 MNHEY and CDR2 SMNVEV come from the germline V gene (reference sequence). The CDR3 is 13 residues long. V was cut by 5 bases and J by 2 bases, with 9 bases left in between.

V gene TRBV7-9 combines with J gene TRBJ2-1, with 7 bases that match TRBD2. The CDR3 consists of 15 residues. The germline V gene encodes CDR1 SEHNR and CDR2 FQNEAQ (reference sequence). Trimming removed 5 bases from V and 6 bases from J; junction bases left unmatched: 10. The CDR3 loop is CASSRGLDNFNEQFF. The CDR3, as DNA: TGTGCCAGCAGCCGAGGACTAGACAACTTCAATGAGCAGTTCTTC.

This clonotype appeared many times. The V gene is TRBV27, the J gene TRBJ1-2; 8 nucleotides line up with TRBD1. Germline loops: CDR1 MNHEY, CDR2 SMNVEV (reference sequence). The CDR3 length is 15 residues. V lost 3 bases and J lost 6; bases outside the gene matches: 9. CDR3 coding DNA: TGTGCCAGCAGTTTGGGGACAGGCGGTGGAGATGGCTACACCTTC. Its translation is CASSLGTGGGDGYTF.

The chain joins TRBV24-1 to TRBJ2-1; TRBD1 matches 7 bases. The length of the CDR3 is 15 residues. J was trimmed by 4 bases and V by 4 bases; bases with no gene match: 6. The germline gives CDR1 KGHDR, CDR2 SFDVKD. CDR3 amino acids: CATSEIETGYNEQFF. In nucleotides, the CDR3 is TGTGCCACCAGTGAAATTGAGACAGGGTACAATGAGCAGTTCTTC.

The chain has TRBV5-1 and TRBJ1-4, with 8 positions matching TRBD1. The CDR3 runs 13 residues. Germline loops: CDR1 SGHRS, CDR2 YFSETQ. The trim removed 7 bases at V and 3 bases at J, leaving 2 bases unmatched. CDR3 coding DNA: TGCGCCAGCGGACAGGGAGCTAATGAAAAACTGTTTTTT. This translates into CASGQGANEKLFF.

This clonotype occurred many times. The chain uses TRBV5-4 and TRBJ2-5; 7 positions agree with TRBD2. Germline values: CDR1 SGHNT, CDR2 YYREEE (reference sequence). CDR3 length: 14 amino acids. Trimming removed 1 base from V and 3 bases from J; junction bases left unmatched: 3. For the CDR3, the DNA is TGTGCCAGCAGCTTGCCTAGCGGAAAAGAGACCCAGTACTTC. Its protein is CASSLPSGKETQYF.

Of note for this clonotype: Since a much larger clone is just one base distant, this may be a read error. This rearrangement joins TRBV28 to TRBJ1-6; possibly TRBD1 for D (6 bases). V shed 5 bases and J shed 0 bases, with 11 bases lying between them. Germline values: CDR1 MDHEN, CDR2 SYDVKM. The CDR3 is 16 amino acids. The CDR3 DNA follows: TGTGCCAGCAGTCCAAACAGGGCCTCCTATAATTCACCCCTCCACTTT. Translation gives CASSPNRASYNSPLHF. The full variable domain, its missing parts supplied by reference TRBV28 and TRBJ1-6, is DVKVTQSSRYLVKRTGEKVFLECVQDMDHENMFWYRQDPGLGLRLIYFSYDVKMKEKGDIPEGYSVSREKKERFSLILESASTNQTSMYLCASSPNRASYNSPLHFGNGTRLTVT.

The table lists this clonotype with a few counts. The gene calls are TRBV19 and TRBJ1-1; a weak D match, TRBD1 (5 bases). V dropped 3 bases and J dropped 3 bases, with 11 bases sitting between them. The CDR3 length is 14 residues. Per germline, CDR1 LNHDA and CDR2 SQIVND (reference sequence). The CDR3 DNA reads TGTGCCAGTAGTATGGGGACGGCCGACACTGAAGCTTTCTTT. It translates to CASSMGTADTEAFF.

This clonotype was found a few times. The V gene is TRBV20-1, the J gene TRBJ2-7; TRBD2 matches at 7 bases. Germline V gene lookup returns CDR1 DFQATT and CDR2 SNEGSKA (reference sequence). The ends lost 6 bases at V and 0 bases at J; junction bases unmatched: 8. The CDR3 extends over 14 amino acids. The CDR3 is CSATRDYFSYEQYF. CDR3 bases: TGCAGTGCGACCCGGGACTATTTCTCCTACGAGCAGTACTTC.

This clonotype was counted ten times or more. J is TRBJ2-7 and V is TRBV28; D gene unclear. Germline V gene lookup returns CDR1 MDHEN and CDR2 SYDVKM. This CDR3 comprises 12 residues. V dropped 6 bases and J dropped 6 bases, with 12 bases sitting between them. Here the CDR3 DNA reads TGTGCCAGCAGCAACAGCCTCGGCGAGCAGTACTTC. It is translated as CASSNSLGEQYF.

J is TRBJ2-5 and V is TRBV10-3; TRBD1 matches 8 bases. The germline CDR1 and CDR2 sequences are ENHRY and SYGVKD. Losses at the gene ends were 3 bases for V and 5 bases for J; bases not matched to a gene: 11. The CDR3 length is 16 residues. CDR3 nucleotides: TGTGCCATCAGTGACCCGACGACAGGGGTTGGGGAGACCCAGTACTTC. It is translated as CAISDPTTGVGETQYF.

This clonotype was observed a few times. The chain has TRBV4-1 and TRBJ2-3; no definite D call. Germline V gives CDR1 MGHRA, CDR2 YSYEKL. Trimming left V 1 base short and J 2 bases short, with 13 bases between. The CDR3 runs to 16 residues. DNA for the CDR3: TGCGCCAGCAGCCAAGGTTACGGGCCTCTCACAGATACGCAGTATTTT. The encoded protein is CASSQGYGPLTDTQYF.

This clonotype was counted only a few times. This chain links TRBV12-3 or TRBV12-4 with TRBJ2-3; the D gene is possibly TRBD1 (7 bases). This CDR3 contains 17 residues. Between the trimmed V and J ends, which lost 5 bases and 0 bases, there was a span of 18 bases. The CDR3 loop is CASSPGGRWSSTDTQYF. The DNA for the CDR3 is TGTGCCAGCAGTCCAGGGGGGCGATGGTCGAGCACAGATACGCAGTATTTT.